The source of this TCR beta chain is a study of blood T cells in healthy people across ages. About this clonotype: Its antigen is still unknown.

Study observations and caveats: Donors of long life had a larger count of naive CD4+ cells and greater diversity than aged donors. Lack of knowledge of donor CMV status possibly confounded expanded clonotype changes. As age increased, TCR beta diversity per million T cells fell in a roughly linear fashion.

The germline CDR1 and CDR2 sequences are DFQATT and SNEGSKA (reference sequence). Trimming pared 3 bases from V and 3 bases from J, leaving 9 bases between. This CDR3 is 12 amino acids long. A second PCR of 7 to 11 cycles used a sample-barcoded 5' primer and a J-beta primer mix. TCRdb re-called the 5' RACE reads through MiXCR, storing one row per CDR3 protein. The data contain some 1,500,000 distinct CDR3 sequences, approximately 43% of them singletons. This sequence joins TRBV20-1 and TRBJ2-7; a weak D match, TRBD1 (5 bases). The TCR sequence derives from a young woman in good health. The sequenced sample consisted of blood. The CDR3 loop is CSARKDSYEQYF. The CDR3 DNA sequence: TGCAGTGCTAGGAAAGACAGCTACGAGCAGTACTTC.